Following are 29 T cell receptor beta chains from one sample sequenced in a study of neoadjuvant nivolumab and ipilimumab in lung cancer. Profiling relied on immunoSEQ multiplex PCR, and the TCRdb table lists in-frame clones only, not all of them. The sample has about 8,100 clones; about four fifths are singletons. The source was adjacent normal lung tissue, collected after neoadjuvant nivolumab, alone or with ipilimumab, at or shortly before surgery. Receptors originate from an adult with non-small cell lung cancer.

CDR3 DNA sequence: TGCGCCAGCAGGCTGGCGCAGACCGCGAACACCGGGGAGCTGTTTTTT. This sequence encodes CASRLAQTANTGELFF. This chain links TRBV5-1 with TRBJ2-2, with D unresolved. Per the germline V gene, CDR1 is SGHRS and CDR2 is YFSETQ. V was clipped by 5 bases and J by 0 bases, with 14 bases between them. The CDR3 extends over 16 amino acids.

The V call is TRBV30, the J call TRBJ1-5, with D possibly being TRBD1 (6 bases). This CDR3 has 13 amino acids. Trimming shortened V by 0 bases and J by 7 bases, and 10 bases separated the two germline ends. Germline V gene data show CDR1 as GTSNPN and CDR2 as SVGIG (reference sequence). CDR3 DNA: TGTGCCTGGAGTGTAGGGGGAAGACAGCCCCAGCATTTT. This translates into CAWSVGGRQPQHF.

V is TRBV5-4 and J is TRBJ2-1, with TRBD2 matching 8 bases. J was trimmed by 6 bases and V by 4 bases; bases with no gene match: 6. In germline, CDR1 is SGHNT, CDR2 YYREEE (reference sequence). The CDR3 extends over 14 amino acids. Here the CDR3 DNA reads TGTGCCAGCAGCCCCCGGGGGGGCCGCAATGAGCAGTTCTTC. Its translation is CASSPRGGRNEQFF.

The V gene is TRBV19, the J gene TRBJ1-3; D not certain. The length of the CDR3 is 13 residues. V lost 5 bases and J 4 bases, leaving 9 bases between the germline ends. CDR1 and CDR2 from the germline V gene are LNHDA and SQIVND (reference sequence). This CDR3 is CASSENGGNTIYF. In nucleotides, the CDR3 is TGTGCCAGTAGTGAAAACGGCGGAAACACCATATATTTT.

This sequence joins TRBV29-1 and TRBJ1-2, with 8 bases lining up with TRBD1. Per germline, CDR1 SQVTM and CDR2 ANQGSEA. The CDR3 spans 16 residues. The J segment lost 3 bases and the V segment lost 0 bases, leaving 9 bases of the junction unmatched. CDR3 DNA sequence: TGCAGCGTTGAAGATCTCACGGGACAGGACTACTATGGCTACACCTTC. Amino acid sequence: CSVEDLTGQDYYGYTF.

The chain carries TRBV7-2 and TRBJ1-1; no firm D call. Germline loops: CDR1 SGHTA, CDR2 FQGNSA. The CDR3 loop spans 13 amino acids. Trimming took off 5 bases at V and 4 bases at J, with 11 bases between the two ends. As DNA, the CDR3 is TGTGCCAGCAGCCGAGGTCGGGGCACTGAAGCTTTCTTT. Amino acid sequence: CASSRGRGTEAFF.

The chain couples TRBV6-5 to TRBJ1-2, with unresolved D. Germline V gene data show CDR1 as MNHEY and CDR2 as SVGAGI. This CDR3 region has 12 residues. The ends were cut back, 6 bases at V and 3 bases at J, with 8 bases in the middle. CDR3 in DNA: TGTGCCAGCAGCCCTACAGACTATGGCTACACCTTC. As protein: CASSPTDYGYTF.

V and J are TRBV19 and TRBJ1-6, with 7 bases that match TRBD1. Germline V gene data show CDR1 as LNHDA and CDR2 as SQIVND (reference sequence). The CDR3 length is 15 residues. The V gene end was trimmed by 4 bases and the J gene end by 6 bases; junction bases not matched to a gene: 6. Here the CDR3 reads CASSTSTGPNSPLHF. Written as DNA, the CDR3 is TGTGCCAGTAGTACTTCGACAGGGCCTAATTCACCCCTCCACTTT.

This clone was observed once. The V call is TRBV9, the J call TRBJ1-1; D gene ambiguous. The CDR3 is 15 amino acids. Trimming left V 0 bases short and J 3 bases short, with 12 bases between. CDR1 and CDR2 (germline): SGDLS, YYNGEE. CDR3 bases: TGTGCCAGCAGCGTAGGGGAGAGGGTCGACACTGAAGCTTTCTTT. As protein: CASSVGERVDTEAFF. The whole variable domain, filled in from reference TRBV9 and TRBJ1-1, reads DSGVTQTPKHLITATGQRVTLRCSPRSGDLSVYWYQQSLDQGLQFLIQYYNGEERAKGNILERFSAQQFPDLHSELNLSSLELGDSALYFCASSVGERVDTEAFFGQGTRLTVV.

The chain carries TRBV10-3 and TRBJ1-1, with 7 bases matching TRBD1. The CDR3 totals 13 residues. Trimming at V came to 2 bases and at J to 5 bases, leaving 2 bases not matched to a gene. Germline V CDR1 and CDR2: ENHRY, SYGVKD. The CDR3 nucleotides read TGTGCCATCAGTGAGCAGGGGGGAACTGAAGCTTTCTTT. This gives the protein CAISEQGGTEAFF.

The chain links TRBV4-2 to TRBJ1-2; 7 bases match TRBD1. V shed 4 bases and J 2 bases; nucleotides not matched to a gene: 4. Germline assignment: CDR1 LGHNA and CDR2 YNFKEQ. CDR3 length equals 14 residues. As DNA, the CDR3 is TGTGCCAGCAGCCGGGGGGGACAGAACTATGGCTACACCTTC. Amino acids: CASSRGGQNYGYTF.

This chain connects TRBV5-4 to TRBJ1-3; D gene ambiguous. From germline, CDR1 is SGHNT and CDR2 YYREEE (reference sequence). This CDR3 spans 14 amino acids. Trimming shortened V by 0 bases and J by 2 bases, and 6 bases separated the two germline ends. The CDR3 nucleotides are TGTGCCAGCAGCTTGGGTAGCCCTGGAAACACCATATATTTT. It specifies CASSLGSPGNTIYF.

The chain uses TRBV2 and TRBJ1-2; 7 nucleotides line up with TRBD1. The CDR3 has 18 amino acids. V lost 4 bases and J lost 5; bases outside the gene matches: 19. Germline CDR1 SNHLY, CDR2 FYNNEI. CDR3: CASSGDPDRASNQYGYTF. CDR3 nucleotides: TGTGCCAGCAGTGGAGATCCCGACAGGGCCTCAAACCAATATGGCTACACCTTC.

The chain employs TRBV30 and TRBJ2-7, with D perhaps TRBD1 (6 bases). The ends were cut back, 4 bases at V and 4 bases at J, with 11 bases in the middle. Germline V gene sequence: CDR1 GTSNPN, CDR2 SVGIG (reference sequence). The CDR3 has 12 residues. The chain's CDR3 is CAWMDSRYEQYF. The CDR3 region has the DNA TGTGCCTGGATGGACAGCAGGTACGAGCAGTACTTC.

This clone was seen a handful of times. The J gene is TRBJ2-2, the V gene TRBV9; no definite D call. The V and J ends lost 0 bases and 5 bases respectively, with 14 bases between them. The CDR3 is made up of 16 amino acids. Germline loops: CDR1 SGDLS, CDR2 YYNGEE. The CDR3 DNA is TGTGCCAGCAGCGTAGTTCAGGTACACCAAACCGGGGAGCTGTTTTTT. This gives the protein CASSVVQVHQTGELFF.

The V gene is TRBV7-8, the J gene TRBJ1-3; possibly TRBD1 for D (5 bases). The CDR3 has 13 amino acids. The V end lost 6 bases, the J end lost 2 bases, and 8 bases lay between the germline ends. Germline V gene data show CDR1 as SGHVS and CDR2 as FQNEAQ. Written as DNA, the CDR3 is TGTGCCAGCAGTTGGGGGACTGGAAACACCATATATTTT. It specifies CASSWGTGNTIYF.

This clone was observed once. The chain carries TRBV11-3 and TRBJ2-2, with 7 nucleotides matching TRBD1. The ends lost 5 bases at V and 3 bases at J; junction bases unmatched: 3. This CDR3 comprises 14 residues. CDR1 and CDR2 from the germline V gene are SGHNT and YENEEA. CDR3 DNA sequence: TGTGCCAGCAGCCGGACAGGATACACCGGGGAGCTGTTTTTT. This codes for CASSRTGYTGELFF.

This clone was recorded a few times. The gene calls are TRBV5-1 and TRBJ2-3, with D uncertain. The CDR3 consists of 13 residues. The germline V gene has CDR1 SGHRS and CDR2 YFSETQ. The germline V and J ends were trimmed by 3 bases and 0 bases, with 5 bases remaining between them. The CDR3 DNA reads TGCGCCAGCAGCTCGACTAGCACAGATACGCAGTATTTT. Amino acids: CASSSTSTDTQYF.

This rearrangement joins TRBV29-1 to TRBJ2-7, with unresolved D. This CDR3 contains 11 residues. Trimming pared 4 bases from V and 6 bases from J, leaving 10 bases between. Germline CDR1 reads SQVTM; CDR2 reads ANQGSEA. As DNA, the CDR3 is TGCAGCGTTGGTTTGTCTGGCGAGCAGTACTTC. Translating it yields CSVGLSGEQYF.

V gene TRBV6-1 combines with J gene TRBJ1-5; a possible D gene is TRBD1 (6 bases). The CDR3 runs 15 residues. Trimming removed 1 base at V and 2 bases at J, with 9 bases between. Germline CDR1 MNHNS, CDR2 SASEGT. The CDR3 DNA sequence: TGTGCCAGCAGTGAAGAAGGGGGAGGCAATCAGCCCCAGCATTTT. This encodes CASSEEGGGNQPQHF.

The chain combines TRBV7-9 with TRBJ2-2; no clear D. The CDR3 is made up of 16 amino acids. From germline, CDR1 is SEHNR and CDR2 FQNEAQ (reference sequence). Trimming stripped 5 bases from V and 7 bases from J, with 20 bases between. Written as DNA, the CDR3 is TGTGCCAGCAGCCCGCTGGGTCTCCTGGAACTCGGGGAGCTGTTTTTT. It encodes CASSPLGLLELGELFF. Drawing the rest from reference TRBV7-9 and TRBJ2-2, the complete variable domain is DTGVSQNPRHKITKRGQNVTFRCDPISEHNRLYWYRQTLGQGPEFLTYFQNEAQLEKSRLLSDRFSAERPKGSFSTLEIQRTEQGDSAMYLCASSPLGLLELGELFFGEGSRLTVL.

The sample holds a few counts of this clone. This chain connects TRBV6-5 to TRBJ2-5, with no clear D. Trimming removed 7 bases from V and 9 bases from J, with 21 bases in between. Germline CDR1 MNHEY, CDR2 SVGAGI. This CDR3 contains 14 residues. The CDR3 spells CASMAGLPLAAQYF. The CDR3 DNA is TGTGCCAGCATGGCTGGGTTGCCCTTGGCGGCCCAGTACTTC.

The V and J genes are TRBV4-1 and TRBJ1-4; D is uncertain. With 1 base removed from V and 10 bases from J, the gap between germline ends came to 19 bases. In germline, CDR1 is MGHRA, CDR2 YSYEKL. This CDR3 is built from 16 residues. The CDR3 nucleotides read TGCGCCAGCAGCCAAGTTTTAACACTCCAGAAAGGAAAACTGTTTTTT. It is translated as CASSQVLTLQKGKLFF.

The V gene is TRBV5-1, the J gene TRBJ1-1, with a possible D match to TRBD1 (6 bases). Germline V gives CDR1 SGHRS, CDR2 YFSETQ. The CDR3 runs to 16 residues. The V end was cut by 4 bases, the J end by 2 bases, with 18 bases between. The CDR3 DNA is TGCGCCAGCAGCCCTGAAGGAGGGGGAGGCAACACTGAAGCTTTCTTT. Translation: CASSPEGGGGNTEAFF.

V gene TRBV11-2 combines with J gene TRBJ2-5; D gene ambiguous. The CDR3 has 12 residues. CDR1 and CDR2 (germline): SGHAT, FQNNGV. With 5 bases removed from V and 2 bases from J, the gap between germline ends came to 6 bases. The CDR3 loop is CASSPIQETQYF. The CDR3 DNA is TGTGCCAGCAGCCCCATACAAGAGACCCAGTACTTC.

The CDR3 reads CASSLGTVGNEQFF. In nucleotides, the CDR3 is TGTGCCAGCAGCTTAGGGACAGTCGGCAATGAGCAGTTCTTC. The chain is built from TRBV5-5 and TRBJ2-1; TRBD1 agrees at 7 bases. This CDR3 contains 14 residues. Germline loops: CDR1 SGHKS, CDR2 YYEKEE (reference sequence). After removal of 2 bases from V and 6 bases from J, the junction contained 5 bases not matched to a gene.

This rearrangement joins TRBV6-1 to TRBJ1-5; D ambiguous. The germline V gene encodes CDR1 MNHNS and CDR2 SASEGT. The CDR3 totals 12 residues. Between the trimmed V and J ends, which lost 0 bases and 15 bases, there was a span of 12 bases. The DNA of the CDR3 is TGTGCCAGCAGTGAAGCTCGGCGGCCCGGGCATTTT. It yields the protein CASSEARRPGHF.

The V gene is TRBV7-9, the J gene TRBJ1-4; D remains unclear. Germline loops: CDR1 SEHNR, CDR2 FQNEAQ (reference sequence). There are 11 residues in the CDR3. V was shortened by 3 bases and J by 7 bases, with 3 bases between the two germline ends. CDR3 nucleotides: TGTGCCAGCAGCTTGAGTGAAAAACTGTTTTTT. Translation gives CASSLSEKLFF.

The chain has TRBV10-3 and TRBJ2-3; TRBD1 matches 7 bases. The CDR3 is 15 amino acids. J gave up 2 bases and V 2 bases, and 4 bases lay outside the gene matches. CDR1 ENHRY and CDR2 SYGVKD come from the germline V gene. CDR3 amino acids: CAISERQGITDTQYF. CDR3 nucleotides: TGTGCCATCAGTGAGCGACAGGGAATCACAGATACGCAGTATTTT.